This entry lists 5 T cell receptor beta chains sequenced from one sample in a study of T-cell reconstitution after alpha-beta-depleted transplantation in children. Unique molecular identifiers were used in preparing the TCRbeta library. TCRdb used MiXCR to reprocess the PCR reads, holding one entry per CDR3 protein. This table has roughly 500,000 distinct CDR3 sequences, around 17% appearing once. The material was PBMCs from the stem cell graft donor, obtained from the stem cell graft. Receptors were obtained from a human donor who donated a stem cell graft to a child with acute lymphoblastic leukemia.

This clonotype was recorded a few times. The chain has TRBV29-1 and TRBJ2-5; possibly TRBD1 for D (6 bases). The germline V and J ends were trimmed by 5 bases and 5 bases, with 21 bases remaining between them. Germline assignment: CDR1 SQVTM and CDR2 ANQGSEA. The CDR3 length is 15 residues. CDR3 sequence reads: CSVYRLSQRGETQYF. CDR3 coding DNA: TGCAGCGTTTACCGACTATCCCAAAGGGGGGAGACCCAGTACTTC.

In its sample, this clonotype was seen a few times. The V gene is TRBV27, the J gene TRBJ2-7; weak D call: TRBD1 (6 bases). Germline-derived CDR1 and CDR2 are MNHEY and SMNVEV (reference sequence). The CDR3 sequence is 16 residues long. V was clipped by 6 bases and J by 3 bases, with 21 bases between them. The CDR3 region is CASSLRNRVGNYEQYF. The CDR3 bases are TGTGCCAGCAGCCTTCGAAACAGGGTCGGAAACTACGAGCAGTACTTC.

The chain couples TRBV5-6 to TRBJ2-7; TRBD1 might be the D (5 bases). Germline V CDR1 and CDR2: SGHDT, YYEEEE. Between the trimmed V and J ends, which lost 2 bases and 5 bases, there was a span of 17 bases. This CDR3 is 15 amino acids long. The CDR3 here is CASSFDRRRINEQYF. The CDR3 DNA reads as TGTGCCAGCAGCTTCGACAGACGTCGTATTAACGAGCAGTACTTC.

The V gene is TRBV11-2, the J gene TRBJ2-3; D gene uncertain. Germline CDR1 reads SGHAT; CDR2 reads FQNNGV. V was shortened by 0 bases and J by 2 bases, with 6 bases between the two germline ends. The CDR3 covers 14 residues. The CDR3 DNA reads TGTGCCAGCAGCTTAGACCGGGTCACAGATACGCAGTATTTT. Amino acid sequence: CASSLDRVTDTQYF.

This clonotype was seen a handful of times. The chain has TRBV7-9 and TRBJ2-4; D is undetermined. Per germline, CDR1 SEHNR and CDR2 FQNEAQ (reference sequence). V lost 2 bases and J 0 bases, leaving 5 bases between the germline ends. This CDR3 region has 14 residues. The CDR3 sequence: CASSLTQAKNIQYF. CDR3 nucleotide sequence: TGTGCCAGCAGCTTAACACAAGCCAAAAACATTCAGTACTTC.